The source of this T cell receptor (beta chain) is a study of cytomegalovirus exposure and HLA in healthy donors. The study, taken as a whole, reports: Links to common viral pathogens appeared, in a later analysis, for several of the most significant clusters.

13 Jbeta primers and 60 Vbeta primers were used for the PCR. Clones were read by immunoSEQ multiplex PCR, and TCRdb kept only the in-frame ones, dropping some. The sample shows about 100,000 clones, around 63% of them seen only once. This CDR3 is built from 14 residues. Germline lookup yields CDR1 SEHNR and CDR2 FQNEAQ (reference sequence). V dropped 5 bases and J dropped 6; count of bases not matched to a gene: 7. For this clone: Antigen unknown.

The receptor was derived from a human donor in good health. V usage is TRBV7-9 and J usage is TRBJ2-3; 8 nucleotides line up with TRBD2. The sequenced sample was PBMCs. CDR3 sequence (DNA): TGTGCCAGCAGCCGGAGCGGGAGAGGGGATACGCAGTATTTT. Translating it yields CASSRSGRGDTQYF.